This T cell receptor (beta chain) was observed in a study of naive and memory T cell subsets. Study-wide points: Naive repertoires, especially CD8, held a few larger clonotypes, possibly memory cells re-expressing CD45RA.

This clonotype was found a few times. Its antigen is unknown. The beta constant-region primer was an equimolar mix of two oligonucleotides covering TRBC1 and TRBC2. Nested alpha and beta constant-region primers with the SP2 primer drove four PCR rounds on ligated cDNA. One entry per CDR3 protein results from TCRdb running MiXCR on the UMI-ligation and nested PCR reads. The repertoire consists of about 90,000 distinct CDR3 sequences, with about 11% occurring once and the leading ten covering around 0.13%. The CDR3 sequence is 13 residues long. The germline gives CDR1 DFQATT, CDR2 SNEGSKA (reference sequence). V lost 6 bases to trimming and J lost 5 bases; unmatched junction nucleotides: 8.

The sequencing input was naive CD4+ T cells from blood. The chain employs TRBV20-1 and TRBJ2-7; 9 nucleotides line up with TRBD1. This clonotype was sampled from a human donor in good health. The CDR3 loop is CSALTGGLNEQYF. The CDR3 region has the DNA TGCAGTGCCCTGACAGGGGGGCTGAACGAGCAGTACTTC.